This T cell receptor (beta chain) was found in a study of response to subunit inactivated influenza vaccine. Whole-study findings and limits: Seasonal influenza vaccination, on each occasion, was suggested by the authors to recruit few new T cells.

TCRdb used MiXCR to reprocess the RT-PCR reads, holding one entry per CDR3 protein. The table has more than 600,000 distinct CDR3 sequences, about a fifth seen once. As concerns this clonotype: Its cognate antigen is unknown.

The sequenced sample was PBMCs from blood, obtained less than 6 days after vaccination. This clonotype originated in a middle-aged man who received an inactivated influenza vaccine.

The CDR3 here is CASSLQDGNTEAFF. The CDR3 DNA reads TGTGCCAGCTCACTCCAGGACGGGAACACTGAAGCTTTCTTT. The chain recombines TRBV18 with TRBJ1-1; D remains unclear. V was pared by 4 bases and J by 1 base, with 10 bases between. CDR1 KGHSH and CDR2 LQKENI come from the germline V gene. This CDR3 has 14 residues.